This TCR beta chain was sequenced during a study of blood T cell repertoires in COVID-19. The wider study: There were acute and convalescent COVID-19 samples, and they came from the United States, Italy and Spain. Nucleic acid was either cDNA or gDNA, and it came from T cells, B-cell-depleted T cells, or PBMCs.

Original handling: Nucleated cell number was recorded as an estimate derived from reference gene primer amplification. Profiling relied on immunoSEQ multiplex PCR, and the TCRdb table lists in-frame clones only, not all of them. V, J and clone size are taken as reported in that table, and D and trimming were inferred from the DNA itself. The sample lists 200,000 to 250,000 clones; over 75% were seen once. J lost 5 bases, V lost 2 bases, and 8 bases had no gene match. Germline CDR1 KGHSH, CDR2 LQKENI. The length of the CDR3 is 16 residues. Material: peripheral blood. The rearrangement uses TRBV18 and TRBJ2-2, with 7 bases fitting TRBD2. The receptor comes from a man older than 75 with acute or convalescent COVID-19. The CDR3 region is CASSPVSGGGTGELFF. CDR3 nucleotide sequence: TGTGCCAGCTCACCAGTCTCGGGAGGAGGTACCGGGGAGCTGTTTTTT.